The 10 T cell receptor beta chains presented below share a single source sample, sequenced in a study of cytomegalovirus exposure and HLA in healthy donors. Repertoires were generated with immunoSEQ multiplex PCR, while TCRdb's copy carries only in-frame clones and drops some. The sample shows just over 80,000 clones, 95% to 96% of them seen only once. Sequenced sample: PBMCs. These receptor sequences come from a woman younger than 30 in good health and CMV-seronegative.

The chain recombines TRBV28 with TRBJ1-5; D perhaps matches TRBD1 (5 bases). V lost 1 base and J lost 7, with 14 bases in between. The CDR3 spans 15 residues. The germline V gene has CDR1 MDHEN and CDR2 SYDVKM. As DNA, the CDR3 is TGTGCCAGCAGTTTATTTTTGGGAGGGGAACAGCCCCAGCATTTT. Its protein is CASSLFLGGEQPQHF.

The V gene is TRBV5-1, the J gene TRBJ2-1; TRBD2 matches 11 bases. CDR3 length: 17 residues. From germline, CDR1 is SGHRS and CDR2 YFSETQ. V trimming: 0 bases; J trimming: 0 bases; junction bases outside the gene matches: 2. The CDR3 nucleotides are TGCGCCAGCAGCTTGGAACTAGCGGGAGCCTCCTACAATGAGCAGTTCTTC. Translation: CASSLELAGASYNEQFF.

The rearrangement joins TRBV5-8 to TRBJ1-5, with a possible D match to TRBD1 (5 bases). This CDR3 spans 11 amino acids. The V end was cut by 3 bases, the J end by 9 bases, with 7 bases between. Germline lookup yields CDR1 SGHTS and CDR2 YDEGEE. CDR3 in amino acids: CASSSQGPQHF. The CDR3 DNA reads as TGTGCCAGCAGCTCCCAGGGGCCCCAGCATTTT. The whole variable domain, filled in from reference TRBV5-8 and TRBJ1-5, reads EAGVTQSPTHLIKTRGQQATLRCSPISGHTSVYWYQQALGLGLQFLLWYDEGEERNRGNFPPRFSGRQFPNYSSELNVNALELEDSALYLCASSSQGPQHFGDGTRLSIL.

The chain joins TRBV28 to TRBJ2-7, with D perhaps matching TRBD1 (5 bases). Trimming pared 6 bases from V and 0 bases from J, leaving 15 bases between. Germline V gene data show CDR1 as MDHEN and CDR2 as SYDVKM. The CDR3 totals 15 residues. The CDR3 DNA reads TGTGCCAGCAGCCAGACGGCAGGGCGCTCCTACGAGCAGTACTTC. It codes for CASSQTAGRSYEQYF.

The chain uses TRBV11-2 and TRBJ1-2; no reliable D call. The V and J ends lost 2 bases and 3 bases respectively, with 16 bases between them. Germline V gene data show CDR1 as SGHAT and CDR2 as FQNNGV. The CDR3 is 16 residues long. CDR3 in amino acids: CASSLNPSEIHYGYTF. The CDR3 DNA reads as TGTGCCAGCAGCTTAAACCCATCCGAGATCCACTATGGCTACACCTTC.

The J gene is TRBJ1-5, the V gene TRBV25-1, with D possibly TRBD1 on 5 matching bases. There are 13 residues in the CDR3. The germline V gene encodes CDR1 MGHDK and CDR2 SYGVNS. Trimming removed 5 bases at V and 3 bases at J, with 8 bases between. The CDR3 sequence is CASSPTDNQPQHF. CDR3 coding DNA: TGTGCCAGCAGTCCGACAGACAATCAGCCCCAGCATTTT.

The chain carries TRBV5-6 and TRBJ2-3; D is perhaps TRBD2 (5 bases). The germline CDR1 and CDR2 sequences are SGHDT and YYEEEE. The ends were cut back, 4 bases at V and 4 bases at J, with 13 bases in the middle. The CDR3 totals 14 residues. DNA of the CDR3: TGTGCCAGCAGCAACGGACTTGGCGCAGATACGCAGTATTTT. Translated: CASSNGLGADTQYF.

The chain joins TRBV2 to TRBJ2-1, with TRBD2 identical over 8 bases. Germline CDR1 is SNHLY and CDR2 is FYNNEI. The CDR3 covers 17 residues. V shed 2 bases and J 3 bases; nucleotides not matched to a gene: 9. CDR3 protein: CASSESVTSGFYNEQFF. The CDR3 DNA reads TGTGCCAGCAGTGAATCGGTTACTAGCGGATTCTACAATGAGCAGTTCTTC.

The genes are TRBV11-2 and TRBJ2-4; 13 bases match TRBD2. The germline gives CDR1 SGHAT, CDR2 FQNNGV. The CDR3 length is 18 residues. The J segment lost 1 base and the V segment lost 3 bases, leaving 6 bases of the junction unmatched. Here the CDR3 DNA reads TGTGCCAGCAGCTTCCCACTAGCGGGAGGGGCGGCCAAAAACATTCAGTACTTC. This codes for CASSFPLAGGAAKNIQYF.

The gene calls are TRBV28 and TRBJ1-5; TRBD1 aligns across 7 bases. After removal of 11 bases from V and 4 bases from J, the junction contained 17 bases not matched to a gene. Germline CDR1 is MDHEN and CDR2 is SYDVKM. CDR3 size: 16 residues. DNA for the CDR3: TGTGCCGCAACCGACAGGGTGAATTTGGGGAATCAGCCCCAGCATTTT. Translating gives CAATDRVNLGNQPQHF. The full variable domain, completed using reference TRBV28 and TRBJ1-5, is DVKVTQSSRYLVKRTGEKVFLECVQDMDHENMFWYRQDPGLGLRLIYFSYDVKMKEKGDIPEGYSVSREKKERFSLILESASTNQTSMYLCAATDRVNLGNQPQHFGDGTRLSIL.